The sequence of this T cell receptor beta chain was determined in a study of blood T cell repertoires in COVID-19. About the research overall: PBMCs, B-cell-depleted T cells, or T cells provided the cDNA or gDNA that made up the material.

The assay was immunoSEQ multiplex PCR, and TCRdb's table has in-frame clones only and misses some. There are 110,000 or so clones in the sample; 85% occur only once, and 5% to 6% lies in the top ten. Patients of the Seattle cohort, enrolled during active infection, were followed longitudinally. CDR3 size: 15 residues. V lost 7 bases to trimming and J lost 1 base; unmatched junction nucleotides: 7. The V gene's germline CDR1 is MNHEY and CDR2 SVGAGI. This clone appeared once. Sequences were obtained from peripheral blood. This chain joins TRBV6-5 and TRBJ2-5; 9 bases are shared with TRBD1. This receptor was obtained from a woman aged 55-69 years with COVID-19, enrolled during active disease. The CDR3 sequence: CASMKWTGAQETQYF. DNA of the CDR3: TGTGCCAGCATGAAGTGGACAGGGGCCCAAGAGACCCAGTACTTC.